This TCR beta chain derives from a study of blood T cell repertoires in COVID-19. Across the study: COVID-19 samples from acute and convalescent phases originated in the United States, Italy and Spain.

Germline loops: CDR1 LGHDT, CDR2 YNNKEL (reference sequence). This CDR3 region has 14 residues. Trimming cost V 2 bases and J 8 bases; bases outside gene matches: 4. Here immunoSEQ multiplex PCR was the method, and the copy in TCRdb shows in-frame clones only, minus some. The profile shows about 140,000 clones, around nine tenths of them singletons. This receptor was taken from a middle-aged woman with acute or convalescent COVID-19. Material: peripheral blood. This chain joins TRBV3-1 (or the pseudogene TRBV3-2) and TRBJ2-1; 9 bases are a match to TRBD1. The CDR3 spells CASSQPGTGYEQFF. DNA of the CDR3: TGTGCCAGCAGCCAACCTGGGACAGGGTATGAGCAGTTCTTC.